The subject of this entry is one TCR beta chain. Antigen unknown. Each cDNA molecule carried a unique molecular identifier. TCRdb reanalysed the 5' RACE reads using MiXCR and keeps one entry per CDR3 protein. The sample holds tens of thousands of distinct CDR3 sequences, about a tenth seen once. The CDR3 runs to 14 residues. Trimming removed 7 bases from V and 0 bases from J, with 11 bases in between. Germline lookup yields CDR1 MGHDK and CDR2 SYGVNS. These data are taken from a study of early T cells in non-severe SARS-CoV-2 infection. For the study at large: Chains were unpaired, as sequencing was done on bulk RNA from unsorted whole blood. Study-wide results and caveats: Anti-spike CD8 responses were favored in VDJdb matching, and private and CD4 specificities were missed.

Sequencing was performed on whole blood. This chain links TRBV25-1 with TRBJ2-3; D may match TRBD1 or TRBD2 (5 bases each). The TCR was taken from an adult who was a healthcare worker with PCR-confirmed SARS-CoV-2 infection or an uninfected control (not recorded which). CDR3 loop: CASNRDGSTDTQYF. The DNA of the CDR3 is TGTGCCAGCAACCGGGACGGGAGCACAGATACGCAGTATTTT.